This TCR beta chain was retrieved from a study of T-cell memory formation after mild COVID-19 (dated by TCRdb to about 2021). A note on the overall study: TCR sequence clusters from the two donors were found to be largely donor specific. T-cell clones expanding and contracting after mild COVID-19 in two donors were tracked by longitudinal TCRalpha and TCRbeta repertoire sequencing. Two young, previously healthy adult volunteers made up the cohort, one male and one female. The study at large found these results: SARS-CoV-2 specificity was not confirmed for the second-wave clones peaking on day 37. Some responding clones were found in pre-infection memory, which suggests that pre-existing cross-reactive memory T cells took part in the SARS-CoV-2 response. Only a couple of mild cases were covered by the study, and larger cohorts that include severe cases with pre-infection samples were considered necessary. Contracting CD4+ clones were found mainly in CM and EM memory subsets, while CD8+ clones were enriched in EMRA. Balanced CD4/CD8 phenotypes were observed for clones contracting from day 15 to 85, whereas a bias towards CD4+ was observed for a second wave of clones expanding from day 15 to 37.

As regards this clonotype: Its antigen is currently not known. Base qualities are not provided; no much larger clone lies one nucleotide away.

Ficoll-Paque density gradient centrifugation was used to isolate PBMCs. Reads for this sample came from an Illumina NovaSeq 6000. TCRalpha and TCRbeta cDNA libraries were constructed by 5'RACE with constant-segment primers, with sample barcodes and unique molecular identifiers being introduced. RNA was extracted from every sample with Trizol reagent. Libraries were amplified in two PCR steps, with a second sample barcode and Illumina TruSeq adapters added in the second step. The libraries were sequenced on an Illumina NovaSeq using 2 x 150 bp paired-end reads. Processing in the source paper ran as follows. The reads were demultiplexed and collapsed into UMI-guided consensus sequences using migec v1.2.7. Using mixcr v2.1.11, the UMI consensuses were aligned to TRA and TRB V and J templates and assembled into clonotypes. Expanded or contracted clonotypes were those called significant by both edgeR and NoisET, with noise models trained on biological replicates. edgeR calls used a false discovery rate-adjusted p below 0.01 and a log2 fold-change threshold of 1. As an exploratory analysis of dynamics, max-normalized trajectories of the 1000 most abundant clonotypes were examined with PCA combined with hierarchical clustering. The CD4 or CD8 phenotype of responding clones was assigned using the separately sequenced CD4+ and CD8+ repertoires. The public sequencing data were trimmed at Q25 with fastp and processed into clonotypes with MiXCR by TCRdb, which kept only in-frame beta chains. Every entry covers one CDR3 protein and lists the most common genes and DNA from its rows. The V and J calls and clone size come from TCRdb's table, not from the authors' own analysis. Present in this sample are under 450,000 distinct CDR3 sequences, more than 20% of which were seen just once. The ten largest make up roughly 21% of the sample.

Sequencing was performed on PBMCs or a T cell subset sorted from them (not recorded which). The TCR originated in a man aged 18 to 30 who had mild COVID-19 (a few samples of this study predate the infection). The sample titles of this study are shuffled in the database, so cell type and time point are left out; the donor was told from shared clones.

The DNA sequence is as follows: TGTGCCACCGTAACGGGAGGCACAGATACGCAGTATTTT. This gives the protein CATVTGGTDTQYF. The sequence is built from TRBV15 and TRBJ2-3; matching of 6 bases hints at TRBD2 as the D gene. V was cut back by 8 bases and J by 1 base, leaving a gap of 10 bases between them. The germline V gene (reference sequence) gives CDR1 as LNHNV and CDR2 as YYDKDF. Spanning cysteine to phenylalanine, the CDR3 consists of 13 amino acids. Of the read, only the CDR3 DNA is kept; its 39 bases are in frame from base 1.